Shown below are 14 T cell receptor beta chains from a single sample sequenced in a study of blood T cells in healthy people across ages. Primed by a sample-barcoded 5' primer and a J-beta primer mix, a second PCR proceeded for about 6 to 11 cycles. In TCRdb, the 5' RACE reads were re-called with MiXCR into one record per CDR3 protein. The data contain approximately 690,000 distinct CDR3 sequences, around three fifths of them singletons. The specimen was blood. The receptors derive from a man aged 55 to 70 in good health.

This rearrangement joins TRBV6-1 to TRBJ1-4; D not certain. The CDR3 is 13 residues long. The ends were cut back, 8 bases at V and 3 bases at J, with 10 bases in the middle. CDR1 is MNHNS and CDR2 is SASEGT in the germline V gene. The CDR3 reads CASEQSPNEKLFF. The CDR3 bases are TGTGCCAGCGAACAGAGTCCTAATGAAAAACTGTTTTTT.

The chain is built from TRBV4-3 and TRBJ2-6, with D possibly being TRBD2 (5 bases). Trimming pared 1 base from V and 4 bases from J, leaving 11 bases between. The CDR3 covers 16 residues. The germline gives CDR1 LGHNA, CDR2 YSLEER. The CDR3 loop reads CASSQVGGFGANVLTF. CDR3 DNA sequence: TGCGCCAGCAGCCAAGTAGGAGGCTTCGGGGCCAACGTCCTGACTTTC.

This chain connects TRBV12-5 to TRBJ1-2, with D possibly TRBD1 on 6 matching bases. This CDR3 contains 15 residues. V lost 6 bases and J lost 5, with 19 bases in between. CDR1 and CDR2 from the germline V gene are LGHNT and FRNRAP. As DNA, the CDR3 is TGTGCTAGTGGCCCGGACAGAGTGCCTATTTATGGCTACACCTTC. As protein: CASGPDRVPIYGYTF.

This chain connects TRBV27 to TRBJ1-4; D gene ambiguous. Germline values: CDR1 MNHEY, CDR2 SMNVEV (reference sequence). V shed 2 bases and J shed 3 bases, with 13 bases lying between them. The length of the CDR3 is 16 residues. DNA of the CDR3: TGTGCCAGCAGTTTAAGCCCATATCTAGCTAATGAAAAACTGTTTTTT. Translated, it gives CASSLSPYLANEKLFF.

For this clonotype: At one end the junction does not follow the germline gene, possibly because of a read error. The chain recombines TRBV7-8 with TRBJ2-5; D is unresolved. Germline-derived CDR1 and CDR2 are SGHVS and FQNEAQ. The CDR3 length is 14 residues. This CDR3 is CASSSTEYQETQNF. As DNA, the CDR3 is TGTGCCAGCAGCTCAACAGAGTACCAAGAGACCCAGAACTTC.

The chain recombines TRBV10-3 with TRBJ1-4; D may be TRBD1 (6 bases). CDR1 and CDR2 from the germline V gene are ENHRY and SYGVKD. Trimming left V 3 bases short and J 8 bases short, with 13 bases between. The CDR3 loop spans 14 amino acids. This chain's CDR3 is CAISDAGAREKLFF. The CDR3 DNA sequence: TGTGCCATCAGTGACGCAGGGGCGCGAGAAAAACTGTTTTTT.

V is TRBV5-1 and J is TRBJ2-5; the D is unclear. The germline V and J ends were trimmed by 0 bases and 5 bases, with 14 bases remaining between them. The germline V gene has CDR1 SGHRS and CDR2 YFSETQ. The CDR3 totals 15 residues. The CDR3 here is CASSLVDSRLETQYF. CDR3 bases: TGCGCCAGCAGCTTGGTTGACTCCCGGTTGGAGACCCAGTACTTC.

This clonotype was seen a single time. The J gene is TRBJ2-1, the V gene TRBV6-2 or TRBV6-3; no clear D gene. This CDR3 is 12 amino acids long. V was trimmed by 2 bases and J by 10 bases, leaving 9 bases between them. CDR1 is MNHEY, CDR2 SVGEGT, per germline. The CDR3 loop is CASSYRAPEQFF. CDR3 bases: TGTGCCAGCAGTTACAGGGCCCCCGAGCAGTTCTTC.

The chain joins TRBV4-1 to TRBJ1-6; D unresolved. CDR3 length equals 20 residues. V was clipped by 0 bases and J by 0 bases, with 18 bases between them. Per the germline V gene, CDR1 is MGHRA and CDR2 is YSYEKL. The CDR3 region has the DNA TGCGCCAGCAGCCAAGATCTACCAGATATTTTCAGCTCCTATAATTCACCCCTCCACTTT. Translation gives CASSQDLPDIFSSYNSPLHF.

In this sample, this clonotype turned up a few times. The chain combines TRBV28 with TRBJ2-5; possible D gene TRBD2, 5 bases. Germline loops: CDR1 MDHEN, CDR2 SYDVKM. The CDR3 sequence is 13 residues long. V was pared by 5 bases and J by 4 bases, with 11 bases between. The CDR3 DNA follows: TGTGCCAGCAGTCATGAGGGTTCAGAGACCCAGTACTTC. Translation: CASSHEGSETQYF.

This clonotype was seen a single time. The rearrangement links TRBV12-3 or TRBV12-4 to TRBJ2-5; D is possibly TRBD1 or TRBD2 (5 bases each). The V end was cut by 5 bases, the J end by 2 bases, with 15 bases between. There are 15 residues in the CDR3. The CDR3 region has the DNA TGTGCCAGCAGTCCGGGACGTAAGACTCAAGAGACCCAGTACTTC. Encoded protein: CASSPGRKTQETQYF.

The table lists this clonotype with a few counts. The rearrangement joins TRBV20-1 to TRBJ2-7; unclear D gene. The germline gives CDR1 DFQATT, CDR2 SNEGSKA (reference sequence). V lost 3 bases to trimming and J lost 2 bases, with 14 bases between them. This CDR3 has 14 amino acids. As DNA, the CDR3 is TGCAGTGCTAGGCTTGCGCAGGCCCCCTACGAGCAGTACTTC. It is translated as CSARLAQAPYEQYF.

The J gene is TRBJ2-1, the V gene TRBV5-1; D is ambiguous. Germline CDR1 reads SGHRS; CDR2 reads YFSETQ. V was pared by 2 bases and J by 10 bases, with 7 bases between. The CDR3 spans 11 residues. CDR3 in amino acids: CASSLLGEQFF. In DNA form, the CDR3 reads TGCGCCAGCAGCTTATTGGGAGAGCAGTTCTTC.

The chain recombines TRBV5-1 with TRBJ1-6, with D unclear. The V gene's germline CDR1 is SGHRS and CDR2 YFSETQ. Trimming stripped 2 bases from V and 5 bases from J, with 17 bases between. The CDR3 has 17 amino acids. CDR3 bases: TGCGCCAGCAGCTTACTAGGACCGAGCCTTGATAATTCACCCCTCCACTTT. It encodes CASSLLGPSLDNSPLHF.